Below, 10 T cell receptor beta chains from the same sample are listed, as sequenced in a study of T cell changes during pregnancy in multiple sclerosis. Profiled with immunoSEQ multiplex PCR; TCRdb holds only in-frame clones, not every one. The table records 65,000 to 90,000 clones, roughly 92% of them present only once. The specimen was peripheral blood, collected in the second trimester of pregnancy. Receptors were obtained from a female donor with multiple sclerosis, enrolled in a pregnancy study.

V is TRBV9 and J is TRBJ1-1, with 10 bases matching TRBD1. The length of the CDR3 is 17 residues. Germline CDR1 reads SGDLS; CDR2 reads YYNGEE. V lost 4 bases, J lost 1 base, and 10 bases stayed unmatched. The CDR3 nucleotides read TGTGCCAGCAGCACGGAGACAGGGGGCCAGGGGAACACTGAAGCTTTCTTT. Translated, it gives CASSTETGGQGNTEAFF.

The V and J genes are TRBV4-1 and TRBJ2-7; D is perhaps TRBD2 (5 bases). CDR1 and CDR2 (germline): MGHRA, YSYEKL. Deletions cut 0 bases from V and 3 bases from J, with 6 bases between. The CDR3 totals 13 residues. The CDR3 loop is CASSQEGSYEQYF. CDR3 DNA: TGCGCCAGCAGCCAAGAAGGGAGCTACGAGCAGTACTTC.

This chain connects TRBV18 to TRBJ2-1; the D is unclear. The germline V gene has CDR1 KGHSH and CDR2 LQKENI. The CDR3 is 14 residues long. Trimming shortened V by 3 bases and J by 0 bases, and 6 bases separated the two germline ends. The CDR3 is CASSPLSSYNEQFF. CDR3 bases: TGTGCCAGCTCACCCCTCAGCTCCTACAATGAGCAGTTCTTC.

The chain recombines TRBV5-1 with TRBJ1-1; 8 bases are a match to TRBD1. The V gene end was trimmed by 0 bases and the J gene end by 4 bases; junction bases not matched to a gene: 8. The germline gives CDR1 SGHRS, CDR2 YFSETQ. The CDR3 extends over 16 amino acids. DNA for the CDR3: TGCGCCAGCAGCTTGGCCAGACAGGGGTTGGGCACTGAAGCTTTCTTT. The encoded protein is CASSLARQGLGTEAFF.

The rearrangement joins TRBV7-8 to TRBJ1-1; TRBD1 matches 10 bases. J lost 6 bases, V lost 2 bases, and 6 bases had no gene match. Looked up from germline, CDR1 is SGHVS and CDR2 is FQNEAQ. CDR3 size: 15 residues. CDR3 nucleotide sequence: TGTGCCAGCAGCTTACTTGGCGGACAGGGGGCTGAAGCTTTCTTT. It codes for CASSLLGGQGAEAFF.

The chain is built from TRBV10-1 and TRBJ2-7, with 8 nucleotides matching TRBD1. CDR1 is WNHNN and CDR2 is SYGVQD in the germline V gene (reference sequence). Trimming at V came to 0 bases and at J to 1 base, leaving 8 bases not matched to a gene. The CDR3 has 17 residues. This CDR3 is CASSESWVRTGSYEQYF. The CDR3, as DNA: TGCGCCAGCAGTGAGTCGTGGGTGAGGACAGGGTCCTACGAGCAGTACTTC.

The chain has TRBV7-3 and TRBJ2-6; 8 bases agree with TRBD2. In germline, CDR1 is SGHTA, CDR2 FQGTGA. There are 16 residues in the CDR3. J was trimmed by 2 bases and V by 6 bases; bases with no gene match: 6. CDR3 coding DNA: TGTGCCAGCAGATCGCCCGGGGGGGCTGGGGCCAACGTCCTGACTTTC. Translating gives CASRSPGGAGANVLTF. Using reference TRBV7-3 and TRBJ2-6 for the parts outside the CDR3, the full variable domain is GAGVSQTPSNKVTEKGKYVELRCDPISGHTALYWYRQSLGQGPEFLIYFQGTGAADDSGLPNDRFFAVRPEGSVSTLKIQRTERGDSAVYLCASRSPGGAGANVLTFGAGSRLTVL.

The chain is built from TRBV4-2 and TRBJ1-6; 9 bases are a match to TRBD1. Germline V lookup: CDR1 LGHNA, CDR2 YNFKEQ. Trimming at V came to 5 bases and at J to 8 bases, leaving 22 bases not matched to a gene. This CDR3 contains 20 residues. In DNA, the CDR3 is TGTGCCAGCAGCGTCACCGAAGGGACAGGGACCATTGGATCGGATTCACCCCTCCACTTT. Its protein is CASSVTEGTGTIGSDSPLHF.

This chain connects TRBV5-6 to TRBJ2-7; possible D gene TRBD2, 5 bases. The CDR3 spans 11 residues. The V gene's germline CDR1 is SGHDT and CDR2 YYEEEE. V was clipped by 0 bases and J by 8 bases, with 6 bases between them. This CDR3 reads CASSLGEKQYF. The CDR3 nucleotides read TGTGCCAGCAGCTTGGGGGAGAAGCAGTACTTC.

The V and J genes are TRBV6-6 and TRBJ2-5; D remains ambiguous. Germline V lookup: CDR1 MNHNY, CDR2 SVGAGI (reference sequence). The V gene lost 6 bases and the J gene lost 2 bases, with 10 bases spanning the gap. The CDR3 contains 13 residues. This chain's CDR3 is CASRSGGQETQYF. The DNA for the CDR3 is TGTGCCAGCAGAAGTGGCGGTCAAGAGACCCAGTACTTC.